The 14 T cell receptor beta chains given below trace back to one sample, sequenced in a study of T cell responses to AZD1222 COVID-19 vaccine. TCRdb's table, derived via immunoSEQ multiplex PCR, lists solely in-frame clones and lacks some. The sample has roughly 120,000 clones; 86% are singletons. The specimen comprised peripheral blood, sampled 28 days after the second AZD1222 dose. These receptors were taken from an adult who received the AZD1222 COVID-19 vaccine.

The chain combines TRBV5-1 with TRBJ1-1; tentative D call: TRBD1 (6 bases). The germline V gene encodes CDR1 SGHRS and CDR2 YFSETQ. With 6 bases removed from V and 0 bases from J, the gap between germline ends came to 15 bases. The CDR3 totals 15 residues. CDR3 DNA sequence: TGCGCCAGCAACCTTGATGGACAGTTGAACACTGAAGCTTTCTTT. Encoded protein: CASNLDGQLNTEAFF.

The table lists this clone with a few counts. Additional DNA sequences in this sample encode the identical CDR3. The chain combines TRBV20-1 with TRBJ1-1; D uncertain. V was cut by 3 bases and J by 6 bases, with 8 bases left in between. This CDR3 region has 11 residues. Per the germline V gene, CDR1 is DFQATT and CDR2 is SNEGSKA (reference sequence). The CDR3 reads CSASPGSEAFF. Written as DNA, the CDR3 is TGCAGTGCTAGCCCTGGGTCTGAAGCTTTCTTT.

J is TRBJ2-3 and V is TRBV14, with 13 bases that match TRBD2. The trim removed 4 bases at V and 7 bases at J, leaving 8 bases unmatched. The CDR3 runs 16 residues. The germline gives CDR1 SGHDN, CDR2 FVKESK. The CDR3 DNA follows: TGTGCCAGCAGCCGCACTAGCGGGGGGGCCAGTTATACGCAGTATTTT. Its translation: CASSRTSGGASYTQYF.

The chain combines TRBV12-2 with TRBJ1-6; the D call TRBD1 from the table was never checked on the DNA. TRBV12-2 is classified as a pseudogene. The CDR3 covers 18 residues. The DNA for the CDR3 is TGTGCAAGTCGCTTAGTAAGTATTCTAGACAGGGCTTTAGGATCCCTCCACTTT. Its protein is CASRLVSILDRALGSLHF.

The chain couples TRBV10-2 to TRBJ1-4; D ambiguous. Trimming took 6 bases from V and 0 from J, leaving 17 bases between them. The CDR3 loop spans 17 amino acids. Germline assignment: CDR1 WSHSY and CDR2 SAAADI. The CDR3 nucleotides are TGCGCCAGCAGAACTAGACACGGAACTGCAACTAATGAAAAACTGTTTTTT. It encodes CASRTRHGTATNEKLFF.

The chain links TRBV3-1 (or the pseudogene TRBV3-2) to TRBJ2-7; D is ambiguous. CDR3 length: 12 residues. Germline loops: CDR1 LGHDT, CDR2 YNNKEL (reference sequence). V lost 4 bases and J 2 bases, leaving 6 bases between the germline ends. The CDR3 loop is CASSLEPYEQYF. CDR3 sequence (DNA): TGTGCCAGCAGCCTCGAGCCCTACGAGCAGTACTTC.

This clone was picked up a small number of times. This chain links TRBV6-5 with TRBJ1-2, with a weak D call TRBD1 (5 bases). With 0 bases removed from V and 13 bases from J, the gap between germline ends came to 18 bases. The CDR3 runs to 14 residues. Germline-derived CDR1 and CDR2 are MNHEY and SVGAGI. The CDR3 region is CASSYSDSNQLGTF. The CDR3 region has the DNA TGTGCCAGCAGTTACTCCGACAGCAACCAACTCGGCACCTTC.

Here the CDR3 DNA reads TGCGCCAGCAGTCGTCTAGCGGGGGGTACAGATACGCAGTATTTT. It is translated as CASSRLAGGTDTQYF. The rearrangement joins TRBV4-3 to TRBJ2-3, with 11 bases aligning to TRBD2. The CDR3 has 15 residues. CDR1 and CDR2 from the germline V gene are LGHNA and YSLEER. The ends lost 6 bases at V and 3 bases at J; junction bases unmatched: 5.

CDR3 region: CASSILGGRLNQPQHF. Written as DNA, the CDR3 is TGTGCCAGTAGTATCTTGGGGGGACGGCTTAATCAGCCCCAGCATTTT. The chain joins TRBV19 to TRBJ1-5; D perhaps matches TRBD1 (5 bases). V dropped 3 bases and J dropped 4 bases, with 16 bases sitting between them. The CDR3 has 16 amino acids. Germline-derived CDR1 and CDR2 are LNHDA and SQIVND (reference sequence). The whole variable domain, filled in from reference TRBV19 and TRBJ1-5, reads DGGITQSPKYLFRKEGQNVTLSCEQNLNHDAMYWYRQDPGQGLRLIYYSQIVNDFQKGDIAEGYSVSREKKESFPLTVTSAQKNPTAFYLCASSILGGRLNQPQHFGDGTRLSIL.

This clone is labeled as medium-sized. CDR3 amino acids: CASSFWGGQISFETQYF. The CDR3 coding sequence is TGTGCCAGCAGCTTTTGGGGGGGACAGATCTCCTTTGAGACCCAGTACTTC. The V call is TRBV7-6, the J call TRBJ2-5; either TRBD1 or TRBD2 may supply D (7 bases each). There are 17 residues in the CDR3. Germline-derived CDR1 and CDR2 are SGHVS and FNYEAQ. V dropped 3 bases and J dropped 5 bases, with 22 bases sitting between them.

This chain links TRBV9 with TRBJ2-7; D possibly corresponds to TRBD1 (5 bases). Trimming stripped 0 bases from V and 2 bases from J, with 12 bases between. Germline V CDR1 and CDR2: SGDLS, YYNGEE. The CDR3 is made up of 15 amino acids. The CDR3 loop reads CASSVGSGQTYEQYF. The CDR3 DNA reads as TGTGCCAGCAGCGTAGGGTCAGGGCAGACCTACGAGCAGTACTTC.

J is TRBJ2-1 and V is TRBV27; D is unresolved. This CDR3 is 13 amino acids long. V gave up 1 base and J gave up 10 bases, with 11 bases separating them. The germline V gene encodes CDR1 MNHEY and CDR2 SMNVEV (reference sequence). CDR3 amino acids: CASSLLEMREQFF. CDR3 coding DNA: TGTGCCAGCAGTTTATTGGAGATGCGAGAGCAGTTCTTC.

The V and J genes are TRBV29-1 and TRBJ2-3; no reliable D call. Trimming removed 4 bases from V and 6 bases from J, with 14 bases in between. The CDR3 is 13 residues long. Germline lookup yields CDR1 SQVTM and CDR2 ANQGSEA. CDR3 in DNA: TGCAGCGTTGGCCTTCTTCGTATTGATACGCAGTATTTT. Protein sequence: CSVGLLRIDTQYF.

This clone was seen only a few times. CDR3 in DNA: TGTGCCTGGGCGGGAGGCCTGAACACCGGGGAGCTGTTTTTT. Translated: CAWAGGLNTGELFF. The chain uses TRBV30 and TRBJ2-2; 8 bases are a match to TRBD2. Germline V gives CDR1 GTSNPN, CDR2 SVGIG (reference sequence). The CDR3 spans 14 residues. J gave up 1 base and V 5 bases, and 3 bases lay outside the gene matches.